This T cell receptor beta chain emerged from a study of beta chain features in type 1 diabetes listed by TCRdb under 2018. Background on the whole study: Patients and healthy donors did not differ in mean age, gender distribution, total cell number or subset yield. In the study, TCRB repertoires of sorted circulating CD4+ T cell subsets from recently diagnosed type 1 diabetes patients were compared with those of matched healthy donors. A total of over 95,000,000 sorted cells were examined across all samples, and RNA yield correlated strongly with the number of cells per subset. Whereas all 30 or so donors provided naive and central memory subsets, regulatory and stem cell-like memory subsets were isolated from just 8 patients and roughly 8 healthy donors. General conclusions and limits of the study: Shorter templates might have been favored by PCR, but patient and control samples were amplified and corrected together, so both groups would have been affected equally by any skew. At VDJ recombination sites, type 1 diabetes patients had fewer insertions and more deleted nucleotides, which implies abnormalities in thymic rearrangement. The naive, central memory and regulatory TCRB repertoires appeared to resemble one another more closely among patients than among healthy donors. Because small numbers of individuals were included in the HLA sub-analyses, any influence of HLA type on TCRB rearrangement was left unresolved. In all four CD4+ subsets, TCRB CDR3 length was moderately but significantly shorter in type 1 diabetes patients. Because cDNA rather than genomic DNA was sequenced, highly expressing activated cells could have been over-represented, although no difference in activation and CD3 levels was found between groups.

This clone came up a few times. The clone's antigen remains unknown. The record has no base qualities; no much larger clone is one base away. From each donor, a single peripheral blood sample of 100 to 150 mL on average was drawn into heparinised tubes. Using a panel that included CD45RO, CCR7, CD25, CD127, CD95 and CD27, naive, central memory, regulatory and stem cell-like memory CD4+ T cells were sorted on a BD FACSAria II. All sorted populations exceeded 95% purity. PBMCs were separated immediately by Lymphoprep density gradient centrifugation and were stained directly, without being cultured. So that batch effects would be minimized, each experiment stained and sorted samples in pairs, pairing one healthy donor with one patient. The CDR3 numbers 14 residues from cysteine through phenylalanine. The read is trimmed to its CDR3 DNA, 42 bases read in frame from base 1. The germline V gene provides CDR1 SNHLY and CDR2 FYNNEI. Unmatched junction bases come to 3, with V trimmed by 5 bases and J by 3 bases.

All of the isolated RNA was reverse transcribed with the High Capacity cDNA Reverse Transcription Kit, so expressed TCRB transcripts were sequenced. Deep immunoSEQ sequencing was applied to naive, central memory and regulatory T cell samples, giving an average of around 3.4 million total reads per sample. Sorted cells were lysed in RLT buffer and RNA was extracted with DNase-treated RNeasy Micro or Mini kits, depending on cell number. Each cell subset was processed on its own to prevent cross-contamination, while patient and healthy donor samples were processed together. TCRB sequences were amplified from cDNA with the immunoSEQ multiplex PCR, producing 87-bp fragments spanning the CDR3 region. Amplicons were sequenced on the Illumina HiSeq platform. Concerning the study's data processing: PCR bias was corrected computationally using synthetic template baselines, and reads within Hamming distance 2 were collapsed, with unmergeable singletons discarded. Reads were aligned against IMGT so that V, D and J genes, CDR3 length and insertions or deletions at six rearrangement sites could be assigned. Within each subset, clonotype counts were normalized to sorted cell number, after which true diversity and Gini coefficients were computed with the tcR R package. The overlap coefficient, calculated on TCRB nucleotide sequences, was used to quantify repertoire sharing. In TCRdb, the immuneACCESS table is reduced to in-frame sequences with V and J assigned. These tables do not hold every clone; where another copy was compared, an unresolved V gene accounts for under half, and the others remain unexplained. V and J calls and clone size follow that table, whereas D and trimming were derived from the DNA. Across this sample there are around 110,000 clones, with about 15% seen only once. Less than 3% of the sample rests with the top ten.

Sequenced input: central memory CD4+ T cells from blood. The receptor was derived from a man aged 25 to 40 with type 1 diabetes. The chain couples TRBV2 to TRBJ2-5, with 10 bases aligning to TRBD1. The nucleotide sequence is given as TGTGCCAGCAGTTCCGGGACAGGGGAAGAGACCCAGTACTTC. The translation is CASSSGTGEETQYF.